This record concerns one TCR beta chain sequence. The sample originates from a study of blood T cell repertoires in COVID-19. Background on the study: The samples span acute and convalescent COVID-19 from the United States, Italy and Spain. Sample material is recorded as cDNA or gDNA derived from T cells, B-cell-depleted T cells, or PBMCs.

Seattle patients were enrolled during active infection and followed longitudinally. Authors' methods: The authors estimated nucleated cell counts from reference gene primer amplification. Using immunoSEQ multiplex PCR, the repertoire was profiled, and TCRdb retains in-frame clones only, with some absent. V and J calls and clone size are those listed in that table; D and trimming were worked out from the DNA. The repertoire holds approximately 88,000 clones, with 65% to 85% as singletons. CDR1 and CDR2 (germline): MGHRA, YSYEKL. V lost 0 bases to trimming and J lost 6 bases, with 7 bases between them. The CDR3 is 13 amino acids.

V usage is TRBV4-1 and J usage is TRBJ2-3; TRBD2 might be the D (6 bases). Input material: peripheral blood. The TCR sequence derives from a man aged 65-85 years with COVID-19, enrolled during active disease. CDR3 sequence (DNA): TGCGCCAGCAGCCAAGATGGGAGGGATACGCAGTATTTT. This encodes CASSQDGRDTQYF.